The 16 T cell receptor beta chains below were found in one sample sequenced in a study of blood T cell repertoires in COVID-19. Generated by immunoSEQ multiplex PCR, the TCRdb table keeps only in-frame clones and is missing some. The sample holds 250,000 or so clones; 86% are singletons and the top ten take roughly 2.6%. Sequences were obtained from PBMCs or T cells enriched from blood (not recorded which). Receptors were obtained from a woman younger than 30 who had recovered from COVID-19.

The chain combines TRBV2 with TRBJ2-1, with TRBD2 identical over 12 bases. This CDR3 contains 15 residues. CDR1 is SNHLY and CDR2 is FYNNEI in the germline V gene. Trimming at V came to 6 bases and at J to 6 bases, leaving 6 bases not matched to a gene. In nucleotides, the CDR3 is TGTGCCAGCAGAGCGGGACTAGCGGGCCCCAATGAGCAGTTCTTC. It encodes CASRAGLAGPNEQFF.

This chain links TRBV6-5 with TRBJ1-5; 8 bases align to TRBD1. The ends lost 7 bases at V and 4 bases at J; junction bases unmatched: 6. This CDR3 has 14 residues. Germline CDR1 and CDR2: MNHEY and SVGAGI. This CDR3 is CASNGQGGNQPQHF. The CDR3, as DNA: TGTGCCAGCAACGGACAGGGCGGGAATCAGCCCCAGCATTTT.

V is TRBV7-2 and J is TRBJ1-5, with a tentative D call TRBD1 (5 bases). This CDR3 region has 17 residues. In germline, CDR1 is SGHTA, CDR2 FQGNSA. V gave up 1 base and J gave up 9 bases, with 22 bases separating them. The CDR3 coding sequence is TGTGCCAGCAGCTTAGATTTGAGTGGGGCCACACCCCCGCCCCAGCATTTT. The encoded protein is CASSLDLSGATPPPQHF.

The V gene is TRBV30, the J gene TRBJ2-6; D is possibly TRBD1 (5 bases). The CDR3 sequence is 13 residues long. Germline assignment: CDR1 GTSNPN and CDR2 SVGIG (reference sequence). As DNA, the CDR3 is TGTGCGTGGGGCCGCTCTGGGGCCAACGTCCTGACTTTC. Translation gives CAWGRSGANVLTF.

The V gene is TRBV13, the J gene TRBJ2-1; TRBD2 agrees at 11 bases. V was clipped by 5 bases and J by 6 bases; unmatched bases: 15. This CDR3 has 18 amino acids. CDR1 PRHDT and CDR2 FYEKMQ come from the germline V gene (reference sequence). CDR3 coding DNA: TGTGCCAGCAGCCTCTTGGGACTAGCGGAATATAGCGGCAATGAGCAGTTCTTC. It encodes CASSLLGLAEYSGNEQFF.

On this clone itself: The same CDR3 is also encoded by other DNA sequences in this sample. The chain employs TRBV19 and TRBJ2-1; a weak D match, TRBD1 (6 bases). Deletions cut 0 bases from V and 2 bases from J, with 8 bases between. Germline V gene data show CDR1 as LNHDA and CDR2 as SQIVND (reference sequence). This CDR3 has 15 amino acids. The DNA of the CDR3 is TGTGCCAGTAGTATAGAAGGACAGCCCTACAATGAGCAGTTCTTC. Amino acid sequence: CASSIEGQPYNEQFF.

CDR3 residues: CASSARTATSTDTQYF. CDR3 bases: TGTGCCAGCAGCGCCAGGACAGCTACTAGCACAGATACGCAGTATTTT. The chain carries TRBV9 and TRBJ2-3; D might be TRBD1 (6 bases). The CDR3 runs to 16 residues. The germline V gene has CDR1 SGDLS and CDR2 YYNGEE. Trimming pared 3 bases from V and 0 bases from J, leaving 14 bases between.

CDR3 DNA: TGTGCCAGCTCACCATCTTATAGGGGGTCGCGTAATGAAAAACTGTTTTTT. Translation gives CASSPSYRGSRNEKLFF. The chain uses TRBV18 and TRBJ1-4; the D gene is possibly TRBD1 (6 bases). Per germline, CDR1 KGHSH and CDR2 LQKENI. CDR3 length: 17 residues. V lost 2 bases to trimming and J lost 4 bases, with 17 bases between them.

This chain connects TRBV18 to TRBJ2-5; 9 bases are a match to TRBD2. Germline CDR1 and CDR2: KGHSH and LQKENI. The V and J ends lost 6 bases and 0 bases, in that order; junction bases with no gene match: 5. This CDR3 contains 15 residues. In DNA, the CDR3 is TGTGCCAGCTCTATGAGCGGGGGGCACCAAGAGACCCAGTACTTC. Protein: CASSMSGGHQETQYF.

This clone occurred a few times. The CDR3 protein is CASSEVFPRYYNEQFF. The CDR3, as DNA: TGCGCCAGCAGTGAGGTGTTCCCGCGTTACTACAATGAGCAGTTCTTC. The chain links TRBV10-1 to TRBJ2-1; D gene uncertain. V was trimmed by 2 bases and J by 3 bases, leaving 14 bases between them. The CDR3 is 16 amino acids. Germline CDR1 reads WNHNN; CDR2 reads SYGVQD (reference sequence).

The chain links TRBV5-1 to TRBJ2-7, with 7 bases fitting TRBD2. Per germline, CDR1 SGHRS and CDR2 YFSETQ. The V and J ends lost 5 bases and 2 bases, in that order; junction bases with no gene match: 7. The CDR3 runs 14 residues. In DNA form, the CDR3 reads TGCGCCAGCAGAGTAGGACTAGGAGCCTACGAGCAGTACTTC. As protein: CASRVGLGAYEQYF.

As DNA, the CDR3 is TGCGCCAGCAGTGAGTCGTCCCCTAGCGGGGTTGAGACCCAGTACTTC. Translation gives CASSESSPSGVETQYF. The gene calls are TRBV10-1 and TRBJ2-5; 9 bases agree with TRBD2. V gave up 0 bases and J gave up 5 bases; unmatched junction bases: 7. CDR1 and CDR2 from the germline V gene are WNHNN and SYGVQD (reference sequence). There are 16 residues in the CDR3.

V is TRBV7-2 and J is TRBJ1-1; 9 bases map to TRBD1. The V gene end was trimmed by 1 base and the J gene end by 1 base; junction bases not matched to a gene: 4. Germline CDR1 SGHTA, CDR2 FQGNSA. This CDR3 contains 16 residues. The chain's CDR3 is CASSLGGTGRNTEAFF. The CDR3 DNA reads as TGTGCCAGCAGCTTAGGAGGGACAGGGCGGAACACTGAAGCTTTCTTT.

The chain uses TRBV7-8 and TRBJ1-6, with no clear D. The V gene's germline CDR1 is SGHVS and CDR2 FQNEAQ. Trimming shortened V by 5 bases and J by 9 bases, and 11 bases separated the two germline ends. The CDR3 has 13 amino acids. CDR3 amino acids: CASSITFPSPLHF. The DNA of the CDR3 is TGTGCCAGCAGCATAACTTTCCCTTCACCCCTCCACTTT.

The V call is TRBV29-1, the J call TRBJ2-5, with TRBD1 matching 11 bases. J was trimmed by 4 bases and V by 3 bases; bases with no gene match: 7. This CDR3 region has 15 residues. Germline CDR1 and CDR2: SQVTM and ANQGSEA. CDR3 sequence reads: CSVDRTGGAGETQYF. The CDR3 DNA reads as TGCAGCGTTGACAGGACAGGGGGCGCGGGAGAGACCCAGTACTTC.

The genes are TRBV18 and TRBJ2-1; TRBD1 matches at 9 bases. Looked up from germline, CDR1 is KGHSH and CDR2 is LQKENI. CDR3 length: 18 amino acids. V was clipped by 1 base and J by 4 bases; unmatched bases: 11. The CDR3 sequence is CASSPLGSRTGDYNEQFF. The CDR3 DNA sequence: TGTGCCAGCTCACCACTGGGGTCACGGACAGGGGATTACAATGAGCAGTTCTTC. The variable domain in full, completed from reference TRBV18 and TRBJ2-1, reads NAGVMQNPRHLVRRRGQEARLRCSPMKGHSHVYWYRQLPEEGLKFMVYLQKENIIDESGMPKERFSAEFPKEGPSILRIQQVVRGDSAAYFCASSPLGSRTGDYNEQFFGPGTRLTVL.